These 14 T cell receptor beta chains came from one sample sequenced in a study of tumor and adjacent non-tumor tissue in lung cancer. The library came from three nested PCR rounds adapted from ARM-PCR protocols. TCRdb called the multiplex PCR reads again in MiXCR, with one record for every CDR3 protein. The table lists under 150,000 distinct CDR3 sequences, approximately 66% of them singletons. RNA was extracted from bulk tissue without any cell sorting. The sequenced sample was lung tumor tissue. All receptors derive from a man in his fifties or sixties with small cell lung cancer.

Regarding this clonotype: This CDR3 fails to terminate in the conserved phenylalanine or tryptophan, so it likely reflects a read error. The genes are TRBV20-1 and TRBJ1-1; D call uncertain. Germline V gene lookup returns CDR1 DFQATT and CDR2 SNEGSKA (reference sequence). The CDR3 spans 11 residues. The CDR3 DNA reads TGCAGTGCTAGGGACTACACTGGAGCTTTCGTT. Translating gives CSARDYTGAFV.

As to this clonotype: The junction does not match germline at one end; this may be a read error. The rearrangement uses TRBV11-2 and TRBJ2-7; no clear D. This CDR3 comprises 15 residues. Germline CDR1 SGHAT, CDR2 FQNNGV. The CDR3 DNA reads TGTGTCAGCAGCTTAGGTTCGGATCCAACCTACGAACAGTATTTC. Amino acid sequence: CVSSLGSDPTYEQYF.

Details on this clonotype: This may be a read error: a much more frequent sequence differs by one nucleotide. This chain uses TRBV11-2 with TRBJ2-5; 9 bases map to TRBD1. Germline CDR1 and CDR2: SGHAT and FQNNGV. The CDR3 runs 14 residues. The CDR3 bases are TGTGCCAGCAGCTCAAGGACAGGGGTTAAGACCCTGTACTTC. As protein: CASSSRTGVKTLYF.

Note on this clonotype: Compared with germline, one end of the junction differs, possibly owing to a read error. The chain links TRBV20-1 to TRBJ2-2; tentatively, D is TRBD1 or TRBD2 (5 bases each). The CDR3 spans 13 residues. Germline loops: CDR1 DFQATT, CDR2 SNEGSKA (reference sequence). The CDR3 spells CSAAGSDTGELFF. The CDR3, as DNA: TGCAGTGCTGCAGGCTCGGACACCGGGGAGCTGTTTTTC.

This clonotype turned up a few times. The V gene is TRBV29-1, the J gene TRBJ2-3; perhaps TRBD1 as D (6 bases). The CDR3 is 14 residues long. The germline V and J ends were trimmed by 7 bases and 1 base, with 15 bases remaining between them. CDR1 and CDR2 from the germline V gene are SQVTM and ANQGSEA. The CDR3 nucleotides read TGCAGCGCCACAGGGAAAGGAGGCACAGATACGCAGTATTTT. Translation gives CSATGKGGTDTQYF.

A word on this clonotype: This CDR3 is missing its conserved last phenylalanine or tryptophan, likely due to a read error. This sequence joins TRBV11-1 and TRBJ1-1; D not certain. The V gene's germline CDR1 is SGHAT and CDR2 FQDESV (reference sequence). The V end lost 5 bases, the J end lost 4 bases, and 8 bases lay between the germline ends. The CDR3 consists of 12 residues. The CDR3, as DNA: TGTGCCAGCAGCCATCCGGGCACTGAAGCTTTCCTT. Protein: CASSHPGTEAFL.

As for this clonotype: A much larger clone differs from this one at a single base, so this may be a read error. The rearrangement uses TRBV6-2 or TRBV6-3 and TRBJ1-3, with D unclear. This CDR3 has 11 residues. Germline V CDR1 and CDR2: MNHEY, SVGEGT. The CDR3 nucleotides read TGTGCCAGCTCGCCAAGAAACACCATATGTTTT. Translation: CASSPRNTICF.

This clonotype was seen once. A much larger clone differs from this one at a single base, so this may be a read error. V gene TRBV20-1 combines with J gene TRBJ2-5; 8 bases map to TRBD2. Germline V CDR1 and CDR2: DFQATT, SNEGSKA (reference sequence). CDR3 length equals 15 residues. The CDR3 protein is CNASPAGDIQETQYF. CDR3 coding DNA: TGCAATGCTAGCCCAGCGGGAGATATTCAAGAGACCCAGTACTTC.

The V call is TRBV7-8, the J call TRBJ2-5, with a possible D match to TRBD1 (5 bases). The V and J ends lost 5 bases and 4 bases respectively, with 20 bases between them. Germline V CDR1 and CDR2: SGHVS, FQNEAQ. This CDR3 region has 16 residues. CDR3 loop: CASSDELSGFGETQYF. CDR3 bases: TGTGCCAGCAGCGATGAATTATCAGGGTTTGGAGAGACCCAGTACTTC.

This clonotype was picked up a small number of times. The chain combines TRBV12-3 or TRBV12-4 with TRBJ1-1; D is possibly TRBD1 (6 bases). V shed 5 bases and J shed 6 bases, with 13 bases lying between them. The CDR3 covers 13 residues. The CDR3 loop reads CASSRTEGAEAFF. Here the CDR3 DNA reads TGTGCCAGCAGTCGGACGGAGGGGGCTGAAGCTTTCTTT.

This clonotype was picked up a small number of times. The rearrangement joins TRBV4-1 to TRBJ1-2; 7 bases match TRBD1. V was clipped by 4 bases and J by 8 bases; unmatched bases: 10. The germline V gene encodes CDR1 MGHRA and CDR2 YSYEKL. The CDR3 is made up of 14 amino acids. CDR3 bases: TGCGCCAGCAGCCCTGGGACAGAATGGGGGGGCTACACCTTC. As protein: CASSPGTEWGGYTF.

The chain combines TRBV20-1 with TRBJ2-3; perhaps TRBD1 as D (5 bases). Germline lookup yields CDR1 DFQATT and CDR2 SNEGSKA (reference sequence). V was cut by 5 bases and J by 2 bases, with 11 bases left in between. The CDR3 runs 13 residues. The CDR3 spells CSAGRQPTDTQYF. The DNA for the CDR3 is TGCAGTGCTGGTCGACAGCCCACAGATACGCAGTATTTT.

To note about this clonotype: This likely comes from a read error, as the CDR3 has no conserved phenylalanine or tryptophan at its end. The rearrangement uses TRBV20-1 and TRBJ1-2; D gene uncertain. The CDR3 sequence is 12 residues long. Germline assignment: CDR1 DFQATT and CDR2 SNEGSKA (reference sequence). V gave up 3 bases and J gave up 4 bases, with 9 bases separating them. Here the CDR3 reads CSASSGSYGYTL. CDR3 DNA sequence: TGCAGTGCTAGTTCGGGATCCTATGGCTACACCTTG.

The rearrangement uses TRBV13 and TRBJ1-6, with TRBD1 identical over 9 bases. Looked up from germline, CDR1 is PRHDT and CDR2 is FYEKMQ (reference sequence). This CDR3 spans 17 amino acids. V dropped 6 bases and J dropped 8; count of bases not matched to a gene: 14. The CDR3 loop is CASSPTTGGRFDSPLHF. CDR3 nucleotides: TGTGCCAGCAGTCCAACGACAGGGGGGCGATTTGATTCACCCCTCCACTTT. Variable domain in full (rest from reference TRBV13 and TRBJ1-6): AAGVIQSPRHLIKEKRETATLKCYPIPRHDTVYWYQQGPGQDPQFLISFYEKMQSDKGSIPDRFSAQQFSDYHSELNMSSLELGDSALYFCASSPTTGGRFDSPLHFGNGTRLTVT.